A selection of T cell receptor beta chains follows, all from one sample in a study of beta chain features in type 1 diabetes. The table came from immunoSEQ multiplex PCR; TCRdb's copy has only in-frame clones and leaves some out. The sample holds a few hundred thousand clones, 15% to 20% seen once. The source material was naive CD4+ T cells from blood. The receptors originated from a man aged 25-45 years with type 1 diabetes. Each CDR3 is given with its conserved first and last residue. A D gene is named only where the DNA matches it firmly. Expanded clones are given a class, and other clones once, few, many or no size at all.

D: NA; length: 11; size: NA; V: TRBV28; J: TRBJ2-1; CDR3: CASRTYNEQFF; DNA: TGTGCCAGCAGGACTTACAATGAGCAGTTCTTC
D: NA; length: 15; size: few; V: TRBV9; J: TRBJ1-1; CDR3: CASSVDLGGTGEAFF; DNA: TGTGCCAGCAGCGTAGACCTCGGGGGAACAGGTGAAGCTTTCTTT
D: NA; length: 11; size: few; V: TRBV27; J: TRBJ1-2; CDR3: CATGTNYGYTF; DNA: TGTGCCACCGGGACTAACTATGGCTACACCTTC
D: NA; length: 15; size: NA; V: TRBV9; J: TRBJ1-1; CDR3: CASSVGVRGNTEAFF; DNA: TGTGCCAGCAGCGTAGGAGTAAGGGGGAACACTGAAGCTTTCTTT
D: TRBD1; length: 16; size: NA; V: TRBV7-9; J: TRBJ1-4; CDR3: CASSLEVLGTGGKLFF; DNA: TGTGCCAGCAGCTTAGAGGTGTTGGGGACAGGAGGAAAACTGTTTTTT
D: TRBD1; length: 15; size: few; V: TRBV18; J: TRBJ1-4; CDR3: CASSPPGTGGAKLFF; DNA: TGTGCCAGCTCACCACCCGGGACAGGGGGCGCGAAACTGTTTTTT
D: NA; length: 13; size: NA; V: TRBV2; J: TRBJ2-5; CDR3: CASSARVQETQYF; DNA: TGTGCCAGCAGTGCCAGGGTACAAGAGACCCAGTACTTC
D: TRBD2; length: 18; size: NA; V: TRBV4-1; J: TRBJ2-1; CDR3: CASSQETLAGGSYNEQFF; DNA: TGCGCCAGCAGCCAAGAGACACTAGCGGGAGGGTCCTACAATGAGCAGTTCTTC
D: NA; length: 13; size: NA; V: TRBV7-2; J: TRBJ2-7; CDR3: CASTPGSSYEQYF; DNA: TGTGCCAGCACGCCAGGGAGCTCCTACGAGCAGTACTTC
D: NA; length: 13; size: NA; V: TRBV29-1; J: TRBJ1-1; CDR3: CSVQLGLNTEAFF; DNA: TGCAGCGTCCAACTGGGATTGAACACTGAAGCTTTCTTT
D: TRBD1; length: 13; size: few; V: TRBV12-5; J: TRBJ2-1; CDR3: CASSQGAMDEQFF; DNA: TGTGCTAGTTCGCAGGGGGCCATGGATGAGCAGTTCTTC
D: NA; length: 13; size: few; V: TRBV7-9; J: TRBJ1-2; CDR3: CASSLNAGHGYTF; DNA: TGTGCCAGCAGCTTAAATGCAGGCCATGGCTACACCTTC
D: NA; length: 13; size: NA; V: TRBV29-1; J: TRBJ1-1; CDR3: CSVEMRSISEAFF; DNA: TGCAGCGTTGAGATGCGGTCGATATCTGAAGCTTTCTTT
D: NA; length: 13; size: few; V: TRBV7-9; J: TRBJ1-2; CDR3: CASSPPAAYGYTF; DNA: TGTGCCAGCAGCCCCCCGGCGGCCTATGGCTACACCTTC
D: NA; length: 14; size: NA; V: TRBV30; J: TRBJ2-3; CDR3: CAWSVGGSTDTQYF; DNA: TGTGCCTGGAGTGTCGGGGGTTCGACAGATACGCAGTATTTT
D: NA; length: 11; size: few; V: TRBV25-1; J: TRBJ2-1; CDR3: CASSYYNEQFF; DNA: TGTGCCAGCAGTTACTACAATGAGCAGTTCTTC
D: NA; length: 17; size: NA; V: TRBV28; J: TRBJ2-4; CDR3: CASSLLGDGLTKNIQYF; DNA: TGTGCCAGCAGTTTATTAGGAGACGGTCTTACCAAAAACATTCAGTACTTC